Presented here are 32 T cell receptor beta chains from one specimen sequenced in a study of Ad26.COV2.S vaccination and SARS-CoV-2 variants. The treatment: approximately 18 received Ad26.COV2.S at low or high dose, single or two shots; roughly five received placebo; per-sample allocation not given. Sampling was performed 63 days after the first vaccine or placebo injection. Data came from immunoSEQ multiplex PCR; TCRdb stores just in-frame clones and leaves some out. The data show 380,000 or so clones, about 87% seen once. This sample comprised peripheral blood, obtained in a trial of Ad26.COV2.S vaccine versus placebo. These TCRs come from a person between 18 and 59 years old who received the Ad26.COV2.S COVID-19 vaccine or a placebo.

The V call is TRBV11-2, the J call TRBJ1-1; 8 bases fit TRBD1. V was pared by 1 base and J by 0 bases, with 4 bases of the junction left unmatched. CDR3 size: 16 residues. The germline V gene encodes CDR1 SGHAT and CDR2 FQNNGV. The CDR3 DNA is TGTGCCAGCAGCTTAGGGACAGGGTACATGAACACTGAAGCTTTCTTT. Translated: CASSLGTGYMNTEAFF.

The chain joins TRBV28 to TRBJ2-1; 11 bases align to TRBD2. The germline V gene encodes CDR1 MDHEN and CDR2 SYDVKM. V dropped 2 bases and J dropped 9; count of bases not matched to a gene: 9. The CDR3 contains 16 residues. This CDR3 is CASSLPLAGGAREQFF. CDR3 DNA sequence: TGTGCCAGCAGTTTACCTCTAGCGGGAGGTGCGCGTGAGCAGTTCTTC.

This sequence joins TRBV7-6 and TRBJ2-7; D possibly corresponds to TRBD1 (5 bases). CDR1 and CDR2 from the germline V gene are SGHVS and FNYEAQ. The CDR3 sequence is 15 residues long. The V gene lost 1 base and the J gene lost 0 bases, with 10 bases spanning the gap. The CDR3 reads CASSLDPGHSYEQYF. CDR3 coding DNA: TGTGCCAGCAGCTTAGATCCAGGGCACTCCTACGAGCAGTACTTC.

CDR3 in DNA: TGTGCCAGCAGCACTCTGGGTTACGGGGCCAACGTCCTGACTTTC. Translating it yields CASSTLGYGANVLTF. V is TRBV21-1 and J is TRBJ2-6. TRBV21-1 corresponds to a pseudogene. The CDR3 is 15 amino acids.

The chain uses TRBV6-6 and TRBJ1-5, with a tentative D call TRBD1 (5 bases). CDR3 length: 14 residues. Germline-derived CDR1 and CDR2 are MNHNY and SVGAGI (reference sequence). The germline V and J ends were trimmed by 3 bases and 5 bases, with 11 bases remaining between them. The CDR3 reads CASSYTGRDQPQHF. Written as DNA, the CDR3 is TGTGCCAGCAGTTATACGGGGCGGGATCAGCCCCAGCATTTT.

The chain links TRBV4-3 to TRBJ2-7, with unresolved D. The CDR3 has 15 residues. V was clipped by 1 base and J by 2 bases, with 12 bases between them. Germline V gene data show CDR1 as LGHNA and CDR2 as YSLEER. CDR3 region: CASSQAAQEAYEQYF. CDR3 nucleotide sequence: TGCGCCAGCAGCCAAGCTGCGCAGGAAGCCTACGAGCAGTACTTC.

V usage is TRBV7-9 and J usage is TRBJ2-1, with TRBD1 identical over 9 bases. Germline V gives CDR1 SEHNR, CDR2 FQNEAQ (reference sequence). V shed 5 bases, J shed 5 bases, and the junction held 7 bases outside the gene matches. The CDR3 contains 15 residues. Written as DNA, the CDR3 is TGTGCCAGCAGCCTTGGGACAGGGTCAAACAATGAGCAGTTCTTC. Translating it yields CASSLGTGSNNEQFF.

Only one count was recorded for this clone. The V and J genes are TRBV5-1 and TRBJ1-4; D uncertain. Deletions cut 0 bases from V and 7 bases from J, with 16 bases between. The CDR3 extends over 16 amino acids. Per germline, CDR1 SGHRS and CDR2 YFSETQ. DNA of the CDR3: TGCGCCAGCAGCTTGGCACAGAACTTCGTAGGTGAAAAACTGTTTTTT. Its translation: CASSLAQNFVGEKLFF.

V gene TRBV5-8 combines with J gene TRBJ2-2; a weak D match, TRBD2 (5 bases). Between the trimmed V and J ends, which lost 2 bases and 7 bases, there was a span of 6 bases. The CDR3 runs to 12 residues. CDR1 SGHTS and CDR2 YDEGEE come from the germline V gene. CDR3 region: CASSFSGGELFF. The CDR3, as DNA: TGTGCCAGCAGCTTCAGCGGCGGGGAGCTGTTTTTT.

As DNA, the CDR3 is TGTGCCAGTAAGGGACAGGGAGCCTTAAAGGGTGGCTACACCTTC. This sequence encodes CASKGQGALKGGYTF. This sequence joins TRBV19 and TRBJ1-2; TRBD1 matches at 9 bases. The ends lost 7 bases at V and 7 bases at J; junction bases unmatched: 13. CDR1 is LNHDA, CDR2 SQIVND, per germline (reference sequence). The CDR3 spans 15 residues.

This clone showed up just a few times. The chain combines TRBV6-5 with TRBJ1-3; TRBD1 is a possible D gene (6 bases). Germline V gene lookup returns CDR1 MNHEY and CDR2 SVGAGI. V was pared by 7 bases and J by 7 bases, with 17 bases between. The CDR3 runs to 14 residues. For the CDR3, the DNA is TGTGCCAGCACCAGGGGACGGCTTAGCAACACCATATATTTT. Its protein product is CASTRGRLSNTIYF.

On this clone: The junction departs from germline at one end; a sequencing error may be responsible. The chain recombines TRBV6-4 with TRBJ2-3; perhaps TRBD2 as D (5 bases). The germline V gene has CDR1 MRHNA and CDR2 SNTAGT. The CDR3 has 15 residues. The CDR3 sequence is CASNDSTGNTDTQYF. The CDR3 coding sequence is TGTGCCAGCAATGACTCGACGGGGAACACAGATACGCAGTATTTT.

The table lists this clone with a count of one. The J gene is TRBJ1-4, the V gene TRBV27; tentatively, D is TRBD1 (5 bases). The CDR3 has 14 amino acids. Trimming cost V 3 bases and J 3 bases, with 8 bases left between them. Germline V gene lookup returns CDR1 MNHEY and CDR2 SMNVEV (reference sequence). CDR3 protein: CASSFGASNEKLFF. The CDR3 DNA follows: TGTGCCAGCAGTTTTGGGGCCTCTAATGAAAAACTGTTTTTT.

The V call is TRBV28, the J call TRBJ2-1, with 11 bases aligning to TRBD2. The V segment lost 8 bases and the J segment 6 bases; nucleotides outside the gene matches: 3. This CDR3 contains 13 residues. Germline CDR1 is MDHEN and CDR2 is SYDVKM. The CDR3 loop is CASGSGGANEQFF. The CDR3 nucleotides are TGTGCCAGCGGTAGCGGGGGGGCCAATGAGCAGTTCTTC.

V is TRBV3-1 (or the pseudogene TRBV3-2) and J is TRBJ1-1; the D is unclear. The CDR3 runs to 13 residues. Germline values: CDR1 LGHDT, CDR2 YNNKEL (reference sequence). Trimming took 1 base from V and 5 from J, leaving 8 bases between them. CDR3 in amino acids: CASSQVTATEAFF. The CDR3 DNA reads as TGTGCCAGCAGCCAAGTGACCGCGACTGAAGCTTTCTTT.

The genes are TRBV9 and TRBJ1-5, with D perhaps TRBD1 (5 bases). The CDR3 extends over 14 amino acids. Germline-derived CDR1 and CDR2 are SGDLS and YYNGEE. Between the trimmed V and J ends, which lost 2 bases and 4 bases, there was a span of 10 bases. The CDR3 DNA sequence: TGTGCCAGCAGCGTCGACGGGGCAAATCAGCCCCAGCATTTT. It is translated as CASSVDGANQPQHF.

V gene TRBV7-3 combines with J gene TRBJ1-2; 9 bases align to TRBD1. The CDR3 is 17 residues long. V shed 1 base and J 0 bases; nucleotides not matched to a gene: 6. Germline values: CDR1 SGHTA, CDR2 FQGTGA. CDR3 sequence (DNA): TGTGCCAGCAGCTTAATGCCGGGACAGGGTTCTAACTATGGCTACACCTTC. Protein sequence: CASSLMPGQGSNYGYTF.

This rearrangement joins TRBV28 to TRBJ1-1; D gene uncertain. The germline V gene has CDR1 MDHEN and CDR2 SYDVKM. CDR3 length: 10 residues. V gave up 4 bases and J gave up 7 bases, with 4 bases separating them. The CDR3 loop is CASSSYEAFF. In DNA form, the CDR3 reads TGTGCCAGCAGTTCCTATGAAGCTTTCTTT.

The V call is TRBV3-1 (or the pseudogene TRBV3-2), the J call TRBJ2-5; 12 nucleotides match TRBD2. The CDR3 is 15 residues long. Germline lookup yields CDR1 LGHDT and CDR2 YNNKEL (reference sequence). The trim removed 4 bases at V and 3 bases at J, leaving 3 bases unmatched. The CDR3 spells CASSLGLAGKETQYF. CDR3 nucleotide sequence: TGTGCCAGCAGCCTAGGACTAGCGGGAAAAGAGACCCAGTACTTC.

V gene TRBV6-2 or TRBV6-3 combines with J gene TRBJ1-3; 10 nucleotides line up with TRBD1. The length of the CDR3 is 16 residues. V shed 2 bases and J 2 bases; nucleotides not matched to a gene: 3. CDR1 MNHEY and CDR2 SVGEGT come from the germline V gene. The CDR3 DNA reads TGTGCCAGCAGTTACGCAGACAGGGGGCCTGGAAACACCATATATTTT. It is translated as CASSYADRGPGNTIYF.

V usage is TRBV6-4 and J usage is TRBJ1-2; TRBD1 aligns across 7 bases. The CDR3 runs 16 residues. The V gene end was trimmed by 6 bases and the J gene end by 6 bases; junction bases not matched to a gene: 16. Germline loops: CDR1 MRHNA, CDR2 SNTAGT. The CDR3 coding sequence is TGTGCCAGCAGCCTTTCTGAAGGGGGCATCGCAGATGGCTACACCTTC. Its protein is CASSLSEGGIADGYTF.

This clone was seen a handful of times. The chain has TRBV5-1 and TRBJ2-1, with 10 bases identical to TRBD1. Trimming took 4 bases from V and 11 from J; bases not matched to a gene: 3. The CDR3 spans 12 residues. Germline CDR1 reads SGHRS; CDR2 reads YFSETQ. CDR3 in amino acids: CASSPGQGQQFF. The CDR3 coding sequence is TGCGCCAGCAGCCCGGGACAGGGGCAGCAGTTCTTC.

This chain uses TRBV9 with TRBJ2-2; 8 bases agree with TRBD1. This CDR3 has 20 amino acids. V dropped 4 bases and J dropped 5; count of bases not matched to a gene: 22. Germline V gene lookup returns CDR1 SGDLS and CDR2 YYNGEE. The CDR3 reads CASSYHAPGPWTGTTGELFF. In nucleotides, the CDR3 is TGTGCCAGCAGCTACCATGCCCCCGGACCCTGGACAGGGACTACCGGGGAGCTGTTTTTT. The full variable domain, with the rest looked up from reference TRBV9 and TRBJ2-2, is DSGVTQTPKHLITATGQRVTLRCSPRSGDLSVYWYQQSLDQGLQFLIQYYNGEERAKGNILERFSAQQFPDLHSELNLSSLELGDSALYFCASSYHAPGPWTGTTGELFFGEGSRLTVL.

The CDR3 DNA reads as TGTGCCAGCAGTTGGGGACTAGCGGGAGGGAATGAGCAGTTCTTC. Translating it yields CASSWGLAGGNEQFF. The chain combines TRBV27 with TRBJ2-1; 16 positions agree with TRBD2. Per the germline V gene, CDR1 is MNHEY and CDR2 is SMNVEV (reference sequence). Losses at the gene ends were 4 bases for V and 7 bases for J; bases not matched to a gene: 1. The CDR3 has 15 amino acids.

The genes are TRBV2 and TRBJ2-5; 7 positions agree with TRBD1. The CDR3 is 13 amino acids. Losses at the gene ends were 5 bases for V and 5 bases for J; bases not matched to a gene: 5. Germline V gene data show CDR1 as SNHLY and CDR2 as FYNNEI. The CDR3 region has the DNA TGTGCCAGCAGTTTGACAGGGTACGAGACCCAGTACTTC. This codes for CASSLTGYETQYF.

The CDR3 DNA reads as TGTGCCAGCAGCTTAGCAACTTTTCCCCCGAGCTACGAGCAGTACTTC. Its protein is CASSLATFPPSYEQYF. The genes are TRBV7-2 and TRBJ2-7; the D is unclear. CDR1 is SGHTA and CDR2 is FQGNSA in the germline V gene. This CDR3 comprises 16 residues. V lost 0 bases and J 3 bases, leaving 15 bases between the germline ends.

This clone was counted a single time. The rearrangement uses TRBV4-1 and TRBJ2-7; 7 bases are a match to TRBD1. CDR3 length equals 17 residues. J gave up 3 bases and V 0 bases, and 11 bases lay outside the gene matches. Germline V gene data show CDR1 as MGHRA and CDR2 as YSYEKL. CDR3 loop: CASSQDPTGTVNYEQYF. CDR3 DNA: TGCGCCAGCAGCCAAGATCCGACAGGGACCGTTAACTACGAGCAGTACTTC.

This chain uses TRBV27 with TRBJ1-1; TRBD1 might be the D (5 bases). Germline V gene data show CDR1 as MNHEY and CDR2 as SMNVEV (reference sequence). The V end lost 2 bases, the J end lost 4 bases, and 8 bases lay between the germline ends. This CDR3 contains 13 residues. The CDR3: CASSLGGGTEAFF. As DNA, the CDR3 is TGTGCCAGCAGTTTAGGCGGGGGCACTGAAGCTTTCTTT.

This chain links TRBV11-3 with TRBJ2-7, with D tentatively TRBD1 (5 bases). The CDR3 has 13 residues. Deletions cut 3 bases from V and 7 bases from J, with 13 bases between. Germline V gene lookup returns CDR1 SGHNT and CDR2 YENEEA. CDR3 DNA: TGTGCCAGCAGCTTGGGCAGGGTAGGAGAGCAGTACTTC. The encoded protein is CASSLGRVGEQYF.

Remarks on this clone: Other DNA sequences in this specimen translate into the identical CDR3. The chain carries TRBV20-1 and TRBJ2-7; D is ambiguous. The V and J ends lost 0 bases and 4 bases respectively, with 4 bases between them. The germline gives CDR1 DFQATT, CDR2 SNEGSKA (reference sequence). The CDR3 spans 11 residues. The CDR3 loop is CSARDSYEQYF. CDR3 sequence (DNA): TGCAGTGCTAGAGATTCATACGAGCAGTACTTC.

The chain has TRBV5-6 and TRBJ2-7, with D maybe TRBD1 (5 bases). Trimming took 4 bases from V and 0 from J, leaving 11 bases between them. Germline V gene data show CDR1 as SGHDT and CDR2 as YYEEEE. The CDR3 loop spans 14 amino acids. As DNA, the CDR3 is TGTGCCAGCAGCCCTGGGGCAGGCTCCTACGAGCAGTACTTC. Protein product: CASSPGAGSYEQYF.

This chain joins TRBV27 and TRBJ1-1; the D gene is possibly TRBD1 (5 bases). The CDR3 totals 14 residues. Trimming shortened V by 5 bases and J by 5 bases, and 15 bases separated the two germline ends. CDR1 and CDR2 from the germline V gene are MNHEY and SMNVEV (reference sequence). The CDR3 protein is CASSLRGGRTEAFF. The CDR3 nucleotides read TGTGCCAGCAGTCTGAGGGGAGGTCGGACTGAAGCTTTCTTT.